One and the same sample provided the 31 T cell receptor beta chains below, sequenced in a study of T cells in women clearing cervical HPV infection. The table came from immunoSEQ multiplex PCR; TCRdb's copy has only in-frame clones and leaves some out. Its table lists tens of thousands of clones. The sample taken for sequencing was blood buffy coat. Receptors were obtained from a woman aged 18-69 years with a cervical HPV16 infection that either progressed to CIN3+ or cleared (not recorded which).

Comments on this clone: One junction end disagrees with the germline gene, perhaps due to a read error. The read stops 3 residues short of the end of the CDR3; the missing end is completed from the germline J gene. The chain combines TRBV4-2 with TRBJ2-7, with 9 positions matching TRBD2. CDR1 is LGHNA, CDR2 YNFKEQ, per germline. CDR3 length: 16 residues. The CDR3 DNA, read in part, is TGCGCCAGCAGCCAAGTGTGGCTAGCGGGGCAGTACGAG. This gives the protein CASSQVWLAGQYE. The CDR3 in full is CASSQVWLAGQYEQYF.

About this clone itself: Read coverage stops 3 residues before the CDR3 terminus; the germline J gene supplies the remainder. This chain uses TRBV7-2 with TRBJ2-5; unclear D gene. Trimming cost V 3 bases and J 2 bases, with 13 bases left between them. The V gene's germline CDR1 is SGHTA and CDR2 FQGNSA. CDR3 length equals 15 residues. The CDR3 spells CASSFRGSYQETQYF. The part of the CDR3 DNA that was read is TGTGCCAGCAGCTTCCGCGGTAGCTATCAAGAGACC.

To note about this clone: The CDR3 end falls 3 residues outside the read, so it is completed with the germline J gene. The V and J genes are TRBV29-1 and TRBJ2-3, with D perhaps TRBD1 or TRBD2 (7 bases each). Germline CDR1 SQVTM, CDR2 ANQGSEA. The CDR3 has 14 amino acids. Trimming removed 1 base at V and 4 bases at J, with 12 bases between. This CDR3 is CSVEGRGRADTQYF. The sequenced part of the CDR3 DNA is TGCAGCGTTGAAGGCAGGGGGAGGGCAGATACG.

About this clone: The read falls 3 residues short of the CDR3 end, and the missing part is taken from the germline J gene. The chain combines TRBV20-1 with TRBJ2-7, with 15 positions matching TRBD2. The trim removed 4 bases at V and 2 bases at J, leaving 3 bases unmatched. The CDR3 has 15 amino acids. Germline lookup yields CDR1 DFQATT and CDR2 SNEGSKA (reference sequence). CDR3 DNA, as far as it was read: TGCAGTGCTAACGGACTAGCGGGGGGGACCTACGAG. Translation: CSANGLAGGTYE. The CDR3 as a whole reads CSANGLAGGTYEQYF.

To note about this clone: The read terminates 3 residues before the CDR3 end, so the remaining end is supplied by the germline J gene. This chain connects TRBV19 to TRBJ1-2; D may be TRBD1 (6 bases). The CDR3 loop spans 14 amino acids. Trimming pared 1 base from V and 6 bases from J, leaving 12 bases between. From germline, CDR1 is LNHDA and CDR2 SQIVND (reference sequence). This CDR3 reads CASSIGTASHGYTF. The part of the CDR3 DNA that was read is TGTGCCAGTAGTATAGGGACAGCTTCTCATGGC.

In the case of this clone: The observed sequence ends 3 residues before the CDR3 terminus, with the missing tail filled in from the germline J gene. The V gene is TRBV7-2, the J gene TRBJ2-1; maybe TRBD1 (5 bases). This CDR3 has 14 amino acids. Germline values: CDR1 SGHTA, CDR2 FQGNSA. Trimming stripped 2 bases from V and 5 bases from J, with 10 bases between. CDR3 DNA (partial): TGTGCCAGCAGCTTATGGGGCAGCCACAATGAG. Encoded protein: CASSLWGSHNE. The CDR3 as a whole reads CASSLWGSHNEQFF.

Notes on this clone: The CDR3 extends 3 residues past the end of the read, so its final part is completed from the germline J gene. J is TRBJ2-1 and V is TRBV10-3; 13 positions match TRBD2. Trimming took 2 bases from V and 1 from J; bases not matched to a gene: 5. Germline CDR1 is ENHRY and CDR2 is SYGVKD. The CDR3 is 18 residues long. The DNA read from the CDR3 is TGTGCCATCAGTGAGGGAACTAGCGGGGGGGTTTCCTACAATGAG. It translates to CAISEGTSGGVSYNE. The whole CDR3 region reads CAISEGTSGGVSYNEQFF.

On this clone: The sequenced fragment ends 3 residues before the CDR3 boundary, so the rest is inferred from the germline J gene. The V and J genes are TRBV10-3 and TRBJ1-2; D is possibly TRBD1 (6 bases). Trimming stripped 10 bases from V and 3 bases from J, with 15 bases between. Germline V gene lookup returns CDR1 ENHRY and CDR2 SYGVKD. The CDR3 runs to 13 residues. CDR3 sequence: CASLNRADYGYTF. The CDR3 bases that were read are TGTGCCAGCCTAAACAGGGCAGACTATGGC.

The DNA read from the CDR3 is TGCAGTGCAACAGGTGCAACTAATGAAAAA. Translation gives CSATGATNEK. From start to end, the CDR3 is CSATGATNEKLFF. The chain has TRBV20-1 and TRBJ1-4; D is possibly TRBD1 (5 bases). Read sequence stops 3 residues before the CDR3 end, and the germline J gene provides the missing end. Trimming took 6 bases from V and 0 from J, leaving 8 bases between them. This CDR3 has 13 residues. Looked up from germline, CDR1 is DFQATT and CDR2 is SNEGSKA (reference sequence).

A word on this clone: The read halts 3 residues ahead of the CDR3 end, with the missing end drawn from the germline J gene. The chain employs TRBV19 and TRBJ2-1, with a possible D match to TRBD1 (6 bases). Germline V CDR1 and CDR2: LNHDA, SQIVND (reference sequence). CDR3 length: 13 amino acids. V was shortened by 3 bases and J by 7 bases, with 10 bases between the two germline ends. The part of the CDR3 DNA that was read is TGTGCCAGTAGTATTAACAGGGCAAATGAG. This translates into CASSINRANE. The entire CDR3 protein reads CASSINRANEQFF.

In regard to this clone: The read stops 3 residues short of the end of the CDR3; the missing end is completed from the germline J gene. V gene TRBV18 combines with J gene TRBJ2-2; 10 nucleotides agree with TRBD2. The CDR3 sequence is 14 residues long. CDR1 and CDR2 from the germline V gene are KGHSH and LQKENI. Germline trimming cut 10 bases from V and 1 base from J; bases unmatched to any gene: 3. Incomplete CDR3 DNA: TGTGCCACCCGACTAGCGGGGAACACCGGGGAG. This translates into CATRLAGNTGE. The whole CDR3 sequence reads CATRLAGNTGELFF.

On this clone: The read finishes 3 residues shy of the CDR3 end, and the germline J gene is used to complete it. This chain joins TRBV5-6 and TRBJ1-6, with 8 positions matching TRBD1. Germline V gives CDR1 SGHDT, CDR2 YYEEEE. This CDR3 contains 14 residues. V shed 5 bases and J 7 bases; nucleotides not matched to a gene: 5. The CDR3 DNA, read in part, is TGTGCCAGCAGACTCAGACAGGGGAATTCACCC. Translated: CASRLRQGNSP. The full CDR3 is CASRLRQGNSPLHF.

Concerning this clone itself: The read ends 3 residues early relative to the CDR3; the germline J gene fills the gap. The V and J genes are TRBV6-2 or TRBV6-3 and TRBJ2-5; TRBD1 is a possible D gene (6 bases). The V gene's germline CDR1 is MNHEY and CDR2 SVGEGT. Trimming stripped 2 bases from V and 6 bases from J, with 22 bases between. The CDR3 loop spans 17 amino acids. Here the CDR3 reads CASSYGFTGTRDKTQYF. The part of the CDR3 DNA that was read is TGTGCCAGCAGTTACGGGTTTACAGGGACAAGAGATAAGACC.

According to its frequency, this clone is medium-sized. The CDR3 end falls 3 residues outside the read, so it is completed with the germline J gene. The chain is built from TRBV18 and TRBJ1-2; D is unclear. The germline V gene encodes CDR1 KGHSH and CDR2 LQKENI. The CDR3 consists of 14 residues. The V gene lost 3 bases and the J gene lost 5 bases, with 13 bases spanning the gap. This CDR3 reads CASSPPTIQYGYTF. The CDR3 bases that were read are TGTGCCAGCTCACCCCCCACAATCCAGTATGGC.

Details on this clone: The sequenced fragment ends 3 residues before the CDR3 boundary, so the rest is inferred from the germline J gene. The rearrangement uses TRBV7-8 and TRBJ2-1; perhaps TRBD2 as D (5 bases). Trimming cost V 5 bases and J 8 bases, with 19 bases left between them. The CDR3 covers 15 residues. The germline V gene encodes CDR1 SGHVS and CDR2 FQNEAQ. The covered CDR3 bases are TGTGCCAGCAGCCCGCGCACTAGTTCGGGCGATGAG. It codes for CASSPRTSSGDE. The whole CDR3 is CASSPRTSSGDEQFF.

As for this clone: Coverage ceases 3 residues before the CDR3 finishes, and the germline J gene fills in the end. The chain carries TRBV3-1 (or the pseudogene TRBV3-2) and TRBJ2-4; D unresolved. This CDR3 has 11 amino acids. From germline, CDR1 is LGHDT and CDR2 YNNKEL (reference sequence). V lost 2 bases and J lost 8, with 4 bases in between. CDR3 sequence reads: CASSQLDIQYF. The CDR3 bases that were read are TGTGCCAGCAGCCAATTAGACATT.

A remark on this clone: The read falls 3 residues short of the CDR3 end, and the missing part is taken from the germline J gene. This chain joins TRBV19 and TRBJ1-5; TRBD1 is a possible D gene (6 bases). The CDR3 totals 15 residues. Germline CDR1 and CDR2: LNHDA and SQIVND (reference sequence). V lost 3 bases to trimming and J lost 7 bases, with 16 bases between them. The CDR3 bases that were read are TGTGCCAGTAGTATGCAACAGGGTGGAAGACAGCCC. Amino acid sequence: CASSMQQGGRQP. The entire CDR3 is CASSMQQGGRQPQHF.

Note on this clone: The read terminates 3 residues ahead of where the CDR3 ends, so the germline J gene completes it. The chain links TRBV29-1 to TRBJ2-1; 7 bases line up with TRBD2. The CDR3 is made up of 14 amino acids. CDR1 SQVTM and CDR2 ANQGSEA come from the germline V gene. With V trimmed by 5 bases and J by 1 base, 5 bases remained unmatched. CDR3 DNA, as far as it was read: TGCAGCGTTATAGCGGGCCAATCCTACAATGAG. Translation gives CSVIAGQSYNE. The entire CDR3 reads CSVIAGQSYNEQFF.

Turning to this clone: The read finishes 3 residues shy of the CDR3 end, and the germline J gene is used to complete it. The chain has TRBV5-1 and TRBJ1-1; D might be TRBD1 (5 bases). The germline CDR1 and CDR2 sequences are SGHRS and YFSETQ. The CDR3 has 14 amino acids. CDR3 bases read: TGCGCCAGCAGCTGGAGCGGGGCAGCCCAGGAA. Translated: CASSWSGAAQE. The complete CDR3 reads CASSWSGAAQEAFF.

As for this clone: The CDR3 end lies 3 residues beyond the end of the read and is filled in from the germline J gene. This sequence joins TRBV7-9 and TRBJ1-2, with 9 bases matching TRBD1. Germline assignment: CDR1 SEHNR and CDR2 FQNEAQ (reference sequence). The J segment lost 4 bases and the V segment lost 4 bases, leaving 7 bases of the junction unmatched. The CDR3 has 15 residues. The CDR3 sequence is CASSSGTGFAYGYTF. The part of the CDR3 DNA that was read is TGTGCCAGCAGCTCGGGGACAGGGTTTGCCTATGGC.

A remark on this clone: The read ends 3 residues before the CDR3 terminus; that terminus is restored from the germline J gene. The genes are TRBV5-4 and TRBJ1-2; TRBD1 matches at 8 bases. Germline V gives CDR1 SGHNT, CDR2 YYREEE (reference sequence). This CDR3 region has 14 residues. CDR3 DNA (partial): TGTGCCAGCAGCTTATCCCGGGCAGGGGGCGGC. Translated, it gives CASSLSRAGGG. The complete CDR3 sequence is CASSLSRAGGGYTF. The full variable domain, in which reference TRBV5-4 and TRBJ1-2 provide the parts outside the CDR3, is ETGVTQSPTHLIKTRGQQVTLRCSSQSGHNTVSWYQQALGQGPQFIFQYYREEENGRGNFPPRFSGLQFPNYSSELNVNALELDDSALYLCASSLSRAGGGYTFGSGTRLTVV.

CDR3 residues: CSAVRESFETQYF. CDR3 DNA (partial): TGCAGTGCTGTCAGGGAAAGTTTCGAGACC. V gene TRBV20-1 combines with J gene TRBJ2-5, with D tentatively TRBD1 (5 bases). The read ends 3 residues early relative to the CDR3; the germline J gene fills the gap. In germline, CDR1 is DFQATT, CDR2 SNEGSKA (reference sequence). The CDR3 is 13 residues long. Trimming removed 5 bases at V and 5 bases at J, with 15 bases between.

A remark on this clone: The read comes to an end 3 residues before the CDR3 does, leaving the germline J gene to fill in the end. This chain links TRBV24-1 with TRBJ1-2; no clear D. The CDR3 has 14 residues. The germline V gene encodes CDR1 KGHDR and CDR2 SFDVKD. V shed 7 bases and J shed 1 base, with 12 bases lying between them. The CDR3 DNA, read in part, is TGTGCCACCAGCCCTTACATGATTAACTATGGC. Its protein is CATSPYMINYG. In full, the CDR3 reads CATSPYMINYGYTF.

Judged by frequency, this clone is medium-sized. This CDR3 is CSVEDPGGSSYEQYF. CDR3 DNA (partial): TGCAGCGTTGAAGATCCAGGGGGAAGCTCCTACGAG. The V gene is TRBV29-1, the J gene TRBJ2-7, with 7 bases that match TRBD1. The read stops 3 residues short of the end of the CDR3; the missing end is completed from the germline J gene. The CDR3 totals 15 residues. Germline CDR1 and CDR2: SQVTM and ANQGSEA. The ends lost 0 bases at V and 0 bases at J; junction bases unmatched: 5.

Note on this clone: A junction end diverges from the germline sequence, so it may reflect a read error. Coverage ceases 3 residues before the CDR3 finishes, and the germline J gene fills in the end. The chain recombines TRBV20-1 with TRBJ1-1, with D perhaps TRBD1 (5 bases). The germline V gene encodes CDR1 DFQATT and CDR2 SNEGSKA (reference sequence). The length of the CDR3 is 14 residues. CDR3 DNA, as far as it was read: TGCAGTGCTAGAGGGGCAGCATTGGGGACTGAG. Translating gives CSARGAALGTE. The CDR3, in full, reads CSARGAALGTEAFF.

Turning to this clone: The CDR3 end is not reached by the read, which stops 3 residues before it; the germline J gene fills it in. The chain carries TRBV5-1 and TRBJ2-3; 14 bases are a match to TRBD2. J was trimmed by 2 bases and V by 4 bases; bases with no gene match: 6. CDR3 size: 17 residues. CDR1 is SGHRS, CDR2 YFSETQ, per germline. CDR3 in amino acids: CASSVGLAGGNTDTQYF. The sequenced CDR3 bases are TGCGCCAGCAGCGTCGGACTAGCGGGGGGCAACACAGATACG.

Note on this clone: The read comes to an end 3 residues before the CDR3 does, leaving the germline J gene to fill in the end. The genes are TRBV4-2 and TRBJ2-5; D is ambiguous. CDR1 LGHNA and CDR2 YNFKEQ come from the germline V gene. The CDR3 is made up of 15 amino acids. V dropped 3 bases and J dropped 1 base, with 12 bases sitting between them. This CDR3 is CASSHSASLQETQYF. The CDR3 DNA, read in part, is TGTGCCAGCAGCCACAGCGCTTCCCTCCAAGAGACC.

A remark on this clone: The DNA ends 3 residues before the CDR3 does, and the rest of the CDR3 is filled in from the germline J gene. The rearrangement joins TRBV19 to TRBJ1-2; maybe TRBD1 (6 bases). Germline assignment: CDR1 LNHDA and CDR2 SQIVND (reference sequence). CDR3 length equals 16 residues. V shed 5 bases and J shed 1 base, with 17 bases lying between them. CDR3 protein: CASSGDKSFFNYGYTF. The part of the CDR3 DNA that was read is TGTGCCAGTAGTGGGGACAAGTCCTTTTTTAACTATGGC.

Details on this clone: The read halts 3 residues ahead of the CDR3 end, with the missing end drawn from the germline J gene. This chain joins TRBV6-7 and TRBJ2-2, with 9 bases identical to TRBD2. TRBV6-7 is an ORF; its function is uncertain. The CDR3 is 15 residues long. V lost 6 bases to trimming and J lost 1 base; unmatched junction nucleotides: 3. CDR3 region: CASRGLAVNTGELFF. The covered CDR3 bases are TGTGCCAGCAGGGGACTAGCTGTGAACACCGGGGAG.

Worth noting for this clone: The CDR3 end lies 3 residues beyond the end of the read and is filled in from the germline J gene. The chain is built from TRBV7-2 and TRBJ1-1; D not certain. Trimming pared 5 bases from V and 2 bases from J, leaving 12 bases between. The CDR3 runs to 14 residues. Germline CDR1 and CDR2: SGHTA and FQGNSA. The DNA read from the CDR3 is TGTGCCAGCAGCCTATTTACCTCTAACACTGAA. It yields the protein CASSLFTSNTE. The whole CDR3 region reads CASSLFTSNTEAFF.

Of note for this clone: The read finishes 3 residues shy of the CDR3 end, and the germline J gene is used to complete it. V usage is TRBV2 and J usage is TRBJ2-1; 8 bases agree with TRBD2. With 7 bases clipped from V and 2 bases from J, the junction kept 10 bases outside the gene matches. The CDR3 sequence is 16 residues long. Germline values: CDR1 SNHLY, CDR2 FYNNEI. The sequenced CDR3 bases are TGTGCCAGCATCCAAGACGGGGGGGTCGCCTACAATGAG. As protein: CASIQDGGVAYNE. The whole CDR3 sequence is CASIQDGGVAYNEQFF.